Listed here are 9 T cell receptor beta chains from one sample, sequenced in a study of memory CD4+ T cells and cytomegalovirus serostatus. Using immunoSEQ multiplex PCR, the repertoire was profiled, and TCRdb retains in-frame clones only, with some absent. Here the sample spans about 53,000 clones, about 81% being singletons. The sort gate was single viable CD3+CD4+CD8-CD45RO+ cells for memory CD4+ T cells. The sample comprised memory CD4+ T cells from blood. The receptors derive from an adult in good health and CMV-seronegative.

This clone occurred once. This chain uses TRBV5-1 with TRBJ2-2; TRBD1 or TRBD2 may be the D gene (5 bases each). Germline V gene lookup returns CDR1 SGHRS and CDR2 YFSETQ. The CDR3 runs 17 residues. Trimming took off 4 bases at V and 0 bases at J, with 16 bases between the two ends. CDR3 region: CASSATRGRANTGELFF. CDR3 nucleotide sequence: TGCGCCAGCAGCGCCACCCGGGGCAGGGCGAACACCGGGGAGCTGTTTTTT.

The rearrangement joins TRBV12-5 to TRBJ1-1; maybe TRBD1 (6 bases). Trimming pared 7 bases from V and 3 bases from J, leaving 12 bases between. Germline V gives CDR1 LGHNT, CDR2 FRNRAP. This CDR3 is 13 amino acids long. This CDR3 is CASATGLDTEAFF. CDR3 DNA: TGTGCTAGTGCCACAGGGTTGGACACTGAAGCTTTCTTT.

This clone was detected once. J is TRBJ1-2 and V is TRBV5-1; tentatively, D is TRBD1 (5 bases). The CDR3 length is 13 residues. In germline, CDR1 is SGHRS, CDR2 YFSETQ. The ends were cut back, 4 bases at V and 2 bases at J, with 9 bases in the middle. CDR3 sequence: CASSKDTNYGYTF. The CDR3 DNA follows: TGCGCCAGCAGCAAGGACACCAACTATGGCTACACCTTC.

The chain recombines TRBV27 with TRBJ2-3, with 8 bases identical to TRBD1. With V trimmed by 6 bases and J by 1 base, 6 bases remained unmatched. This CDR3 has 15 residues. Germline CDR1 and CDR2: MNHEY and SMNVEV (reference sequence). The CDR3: CASRSGQGRTDTQYF. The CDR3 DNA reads TGTGCCAGCAGAAGCGGACAGGGCCGCACAGATACGCAGTATTTT.

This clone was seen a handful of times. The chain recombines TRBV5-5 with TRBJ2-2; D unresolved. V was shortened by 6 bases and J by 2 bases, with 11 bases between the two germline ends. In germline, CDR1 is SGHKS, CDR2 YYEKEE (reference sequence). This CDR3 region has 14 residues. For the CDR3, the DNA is TGTGCCAGCACCAAAACAGTAAACACCGGGGAGCTGTTTTTT. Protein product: CASTKTVNTGELFF.

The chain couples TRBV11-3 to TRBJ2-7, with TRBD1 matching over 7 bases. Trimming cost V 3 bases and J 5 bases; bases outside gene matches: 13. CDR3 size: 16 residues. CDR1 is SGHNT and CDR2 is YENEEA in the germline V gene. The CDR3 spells CASSLGNWDSSDEQYF. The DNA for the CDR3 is TGTGCCAGCAGCTTGGGAAATTGGGACAGTTCCGACGAGCAGTACTTC.

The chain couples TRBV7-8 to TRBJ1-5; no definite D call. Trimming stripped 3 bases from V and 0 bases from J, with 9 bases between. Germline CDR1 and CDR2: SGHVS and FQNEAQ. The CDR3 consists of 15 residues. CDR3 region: CASSFAVNSNQPQHF. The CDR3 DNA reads TGTGCCAGCAGCTTCGCAGTGAATAGCAATCAGCCCCAGCATTTT. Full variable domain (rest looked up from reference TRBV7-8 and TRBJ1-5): GAGVSQSPRYKVAKRGQDVALRCDPISGHVSLFWYQQALGQGPEFLTYFQNEAQLDKSGLPSDRFFAERPEGSVSTLKIQRTQQEDSAVYLCASSFAVNSNQPQHFGDGTRLSIL.

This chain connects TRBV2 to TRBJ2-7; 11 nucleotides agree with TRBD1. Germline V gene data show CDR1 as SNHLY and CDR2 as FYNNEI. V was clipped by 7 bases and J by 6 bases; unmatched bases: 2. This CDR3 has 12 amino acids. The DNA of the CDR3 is TGTGCCAGCATCGGACAGGGGGCCGAGCAGTACTTC. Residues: CASIGQGAEQYF. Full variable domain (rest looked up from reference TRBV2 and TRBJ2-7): EPEVTQTPSHQVTQMGQEVILRCVPISNHLYFYWYRQILGQKVEFLVSFYNNEISEKSEIFDDQFSVERPDGSNFTLKIRSTKLEDSAMYFCASIGQGAEQYFGPGTRLTVT.

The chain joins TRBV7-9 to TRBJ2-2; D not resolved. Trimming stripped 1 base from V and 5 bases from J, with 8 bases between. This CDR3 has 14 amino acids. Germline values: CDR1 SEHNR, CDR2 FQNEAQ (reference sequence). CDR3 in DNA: TGTGCCAGCAGCTTAGGCTGGGGAACCGGGGAGCTGTTTTTT. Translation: CASSLGWGTGELFF.